The entry that follows covers one T cell receptor (beta chain) sequence. What it binds is unknown. The sample comes from a study of cytomegalovirus exposure and HLA in healthy donors. Across the study: Early release data held about 92 million unique TCRs from HLA-typed donors. Study findings and constraints: In a later analysis, specific HLA alleles were associated with about 18,000 TCR beta sequences at a 0.05 false discovery rate. It was likely that a cluster of highly shared sequence variants was a sequencing artifact. Prior analysis indicated that the majority of TCR beta V segments exhibited productivity approximately 90% or approximately 30% of the time.

Amplification used 60 Vbeta primers and 13 Jbeta primers. Data came from immunoSEQ multiplex PCR; TCRdb stores just in-frame clones and leaves some out. The sample has a few hundred thousand clones, about 80% seen once. Sample: PBMCs. The TCR sequence derives from a man aged 18 to 30 in good health and CMV-seronegative.

The CDR3 nucleotides read TGTGCCAGCAGTTATGCGACAGGGGCCACCGGGGAGCTGTTTTTT. Translation gives CASSYATGATGELFF. This sequence joins TRBV6-5 and TRBJ2-2; 8 bases align to TRBD1. The J segment lost 4 bases and the V segment lost 3 bases, leaving 4 bases of the junction unmatched. CDR1 is MNHEY, CDR2 SVGAGI, per germline. The CDR3 consists of 15 residues.